This TCR beta chain emerged from a study of T cells in Graves' hyperthyroidism and ophthalmopathy. Germline V CDR1 and CDR2: ENHRY, SYGVKD. The CDR3 totals 13 residues. Trimming removed 4 bases at V and 4 bases at J, with 10 bases between. Amplification targeted TCR beta CDR3 regions from RNA transcripts. A set of HTBI primers served as the primers for a first-round RT-PCR of the TCR CDR3. TCRdb itself ran the multiplex PCR reads through MiXCR, one entry per CDR3 protein. Among 92,000 or so distinct CDR3 sequences listed, about 51% were seen once. The chain combines TRBV10-3 with TRBJ1-2; no definite D call. Material: blood. This TCR derives from a woman between 40 and 50 years old with Graves' hyperthyroidism. Here the CDR3 DNA reads TGTGCCATCAGTGCTAGCCGCAGCTATGGCTACACCTTC. Amino acid sequence: CAISASRSYGYTF.